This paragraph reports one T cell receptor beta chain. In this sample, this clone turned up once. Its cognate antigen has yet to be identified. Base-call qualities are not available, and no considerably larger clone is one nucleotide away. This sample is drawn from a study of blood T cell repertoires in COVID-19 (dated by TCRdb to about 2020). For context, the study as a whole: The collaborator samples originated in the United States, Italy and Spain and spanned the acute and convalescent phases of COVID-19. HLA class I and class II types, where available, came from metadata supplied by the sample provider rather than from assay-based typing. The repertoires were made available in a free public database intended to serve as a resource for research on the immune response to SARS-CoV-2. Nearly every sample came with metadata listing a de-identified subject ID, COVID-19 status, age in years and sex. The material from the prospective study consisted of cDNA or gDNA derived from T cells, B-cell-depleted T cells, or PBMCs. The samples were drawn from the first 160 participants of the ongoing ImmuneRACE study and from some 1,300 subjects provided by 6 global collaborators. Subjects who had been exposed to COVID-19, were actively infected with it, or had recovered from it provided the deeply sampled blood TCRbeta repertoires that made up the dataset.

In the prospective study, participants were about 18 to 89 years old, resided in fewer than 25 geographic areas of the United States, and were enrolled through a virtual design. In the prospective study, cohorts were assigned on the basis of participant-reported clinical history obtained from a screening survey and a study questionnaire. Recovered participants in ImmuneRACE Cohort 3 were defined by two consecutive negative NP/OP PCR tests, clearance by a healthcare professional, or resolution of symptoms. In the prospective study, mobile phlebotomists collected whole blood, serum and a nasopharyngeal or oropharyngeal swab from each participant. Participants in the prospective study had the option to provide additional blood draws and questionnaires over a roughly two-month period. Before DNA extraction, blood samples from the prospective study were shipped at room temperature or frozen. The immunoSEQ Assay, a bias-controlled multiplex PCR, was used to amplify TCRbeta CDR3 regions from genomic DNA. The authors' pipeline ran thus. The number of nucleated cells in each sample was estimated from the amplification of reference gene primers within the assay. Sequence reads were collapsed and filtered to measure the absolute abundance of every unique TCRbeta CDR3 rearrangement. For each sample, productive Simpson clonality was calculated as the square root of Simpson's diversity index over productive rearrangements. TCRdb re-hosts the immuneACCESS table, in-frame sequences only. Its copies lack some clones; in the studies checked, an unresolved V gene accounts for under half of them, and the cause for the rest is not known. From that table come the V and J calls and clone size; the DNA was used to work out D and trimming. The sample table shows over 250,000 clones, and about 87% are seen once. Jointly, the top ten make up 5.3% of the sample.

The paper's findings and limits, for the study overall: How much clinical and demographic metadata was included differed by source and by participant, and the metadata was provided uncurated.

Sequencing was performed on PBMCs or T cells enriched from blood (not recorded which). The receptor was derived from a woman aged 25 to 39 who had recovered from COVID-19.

The DNA sequence is given as TGTGCCACCAGTGACCCAAGCGGGGGGCCGGGGGATGAGCAGTTCTTC. The encoded protein is CATSDPSGGPGDEQFF. This chain is built from TRBV24-1 and TRBJ2-1, with 9 bases aligning to TRBD2. Here V drops 4 bases and J drops 8 bases, and the junction holds 11 bases not matched to any gene. Spanning cysteine to phenylalanine, the CDR3 consists of 16 amino acids. Only the CDR3 DNA stays, 48 bases, in frame from base 1. CDR1 KGHDR and CDR2 SFDVKD were looked up in the germline V gene.